Listed below are T cell receptor beta chains from one sample, sequenced in a study of T cells in tumors after PD-1 blockade. Libraries were prepared by immunoSEQ multiplex PCR; TCRdb keeps only in-frame clonotypes and omits some of them. Among approximately 2,000 clones listed, roughly 63% were seen once. Sequences were derived from tumor tissue, sampled before anti-PD-1 treatment. The receptor source for this set is a human donor with basal cell carcinoma. Each CDR3 is given with its conserved first and last residue. Fields, in order: J gene, clone size, D gene, CDR3 length, V gene, CDR3 DNA, CDR3 protein. A D gene is named only where the DNA matches it firmly. A clone size is listed for some rows: how often the clone was seen (once, few, many), or a class if it is expanded.

j_gene: TRBJ2-3; abundance: -; d_gene: -; len: 14; v_gene: TRBV7-6; CDR3nt: TGTGCCAGCAGCGAAACCAACGGGGGAGATACGCAGTATTTT; CDR3aa: CASSETNGGDTQYF
j_gene: TRBJ1-4; abundance: large; d_gene: -; len: 13; v_gene: TRBV6-5; CDR3nt: TGTGCCAGCAGTTACCGGTCGGAGGAAAAACTGTTTTTT; CDR3aa: CASSYRSEEKLFF
j_gene: TRBJ2-7; abundance: -; d_gene: -; len: 16; v_gene: TRBV10-3; CDR3nt: TGTGCCATCAGTGAGAGGGGTCTTTTTGCGGCCTACGAGCAGTACTTC; CDR3aa: CAISERGLFAAYEQYF
j_gene: TRBJ1-1; abundance: -; d_gene: TRBD1; len: 14; v_gene: TRBV18; CDR3nt: TGTGCCAGCTCACCCGACAGGGCTTACACTGAAGCTTTCTTT; CDR3aa: CASSPDRAYTEAFF
j_gene: TRBJ1-1; abundance: -; d_gene: -; len: 13; v_gene: TRBV5-4; CDR3nt: TGTGCCAGCAGCCCAGAAGTGAACACTGAAGCTTTCTTT; CDR3aa: CASSPEVNTEAFF
j_gene: TRBJ1-5; abundance: -; d_gene: -; len: 14; v_gene: TRBV28; CDR3nt: TGTGCCAGCCTTAGATCCGGGGCCAATCAGCCCCAGCATTTT; CDR3aa: CASLRSGANQPQHF
j_gene: TRBJ1-6; abundance: -; d_gene: -; len: 13; v_gene: TRBV9; CDR3nt: TGTGCCAGCAGCGGCTCCGGGACTTCACCCCTCCACTTT; CDR3aa: CASSGSGTSPLHF
j_gene: TRBJ2-5; abundance: once; d_gene: -; len: 15; v_gene: TRBV7-8; CDR3nt: TGTGCCAGCAGCGCAGCCGTCGACAACCAAGAGACCCAGTACTTC; CDR3aa: CASSAAVDNQETQYF
j_gene: TRBJ2-3; abundance: -; d_gene: -; len: 15; v_gene: TRBV19; CDR3nt: TGTGCCAGTAGCCTCTCTATTGCAAACACAGATACGCAGTATTTT; CDR3aa: CASSLSIANTDTQYF
j_gene: TRBJ1-2; abundance: once; d_gene: TRBD1; len: 16; v_gene: TRBV5-1; CDR3nt: TGCGCCAGCAGCTTGGGACAACCCGACAGGGTTGGGGGCTACACCTTC; CDR3aa: CASSLGQPDRVGGYTF
j_gene: TRBJ2-2; abundance: -; d_gene: TRBD1; len: 14; v_gene: TRBV7-6; CDR3nt: TGTGCCAGCGTGGGACAGGTCGACACCGGGGAGCTGTTTTTT; CDR3aa: CASVGQVDTGELFF
j_gene: TRBJ2-7; abundance: -; d_gene: -; len: 14; v_gene: TRBV6-1; CDR3nt: TGTGCCAGCACCCCGCGCGGAGGGGGAGGGGAGCAGTACTTC; CDR3aa: CASTPRGGGGEQYF
j_gene: TRBJ1-2; abundance: few; d_gene: TRBD1; len: 18; v_gene: TRBV27; CDR3nt: TGTGCCAGCAGTTTAAACGGTGACAGGGGAGTGCTCTCCTATGGCTACACCTTC; CDR3aa: CASSLNGDRGVLSYGYTF
j_gene: TRBJ2-7; abundance: once; d_gene: TRBD1; len: 15; v_gene: TRBV15; CDR3nt: TGTGCCACCAGCAGAGATCGTGACAGGGTCCACGAGCAGTACTTC; CDR3aa: CATSRDRDRVHEQYF
j_gene: TRBJ2-3; abundance: -; d_gene: TRBD2; len: 20; v_gene: TRBV6-4; CDR3nt: TGTGCCAGCAGTGACCCCACGACTAGCGGGAGGGCCAATAGCACAGATACGCAGTATTTT; CDR3aa: CASSDPTTSGRANSTDTQYF
j_gene: TRBJ2-1; abundance: -; d_gene: -; len: 16; v_gene: TRBV19; CDR3nt: TGTGCCAGTAGTATAGATCCTCGGGGGCCCTACAATGAGCAGTTCTTC; CDR3aa: CASSIDPRGPYNEQFF
j_gene: TRBJ2-7; abundance: -; d_gene: TRBD1; len: 15; v_gene: TRBV5-1; CDR3nt: TGCGCCAGCAGCTTGGGAGGGACAGGACTTTACGAGCAGTACTTC; CDR3aa: CASSLGGTGLYEQYF
j_gene: TRBJ2-3; abundance: few; d_gene: -; len: 17; v_gene: TRBV18; CDR3nt: TGTGCCAGCTCACTAACTGCCGCCAGGGGGGGCACAGATACGCAGTATTTT; CDR3aa: CASSLTAARGGTDTQYF
j_gene: TRBJ1-1; abundance: few; d_gene: -; len: 15; v_gene: TRBV7-9; CDR3nt: TGTGCCAGCAGCTTAGCGGGGGCGATGGACACTGAAGCTTTCTTT; CDR3aa: CASSLAGAMDTEAFF
j_gene: TRBJ1-2; abundance: large; d_gene: TRBD1; len: 13; v_gene: TRBV28; CDR3nt: TGTGCCAGCAGTGTTACAGGGGGCAAGGGCTACACCTTC; CDR3aa: CASSVTGGKGYTF
j_gene: TRBJ2-2; abundance: -; d_gene: -; len: 12; v_gene: TRBV7-9; CDR3nt: TGTGCCAGCAGCTCCCCCATTGAGGAGCTGTTTTTT; CDR3aa: CASSSPIEELFF
j_gene: TRBJ1-5; abundance: -; d_gene: TRBD1; len: 15; v_gene: TRBV28; CDR3nt: TGTGCCAGCAGTTTAGGGGACAGGTTCTATCAGCCCCAGCATTTT; CDR3aa: CASSLGDRFYQPQHF
j_gene: TRBJ2-7; abundance: -; d_gene: -; len: 15; v_gene: TRBV5-1; CDR3nt: TGCGCCAGCAGCGGTCAGGTCGGGCCCTCCTACGAGCAGTACTTC; CDR3aa: CASSGQVGPSYEQYF
j_gene: TRBJ2-1; abundance: -; d_gene: TRBD2; len: 16; v_gene: TRBV5-1; CDR3nt: TGCGCCAGCAGCTTGGGGGCTAGCGGGGGTTCCAATGAGCAGTTCTTC; CDR3aa: CASSLGASGGSNEQFF
j_gene: TRBJ2-3; abundance: -; d_gene: -; len: 12; v_gene: TRBV4-2; CDR3nt: TGTGCCAGCAGCCAAGGTGGGGATACGCAGTATTTT; CDR3aa: CASSQGGDTQYF
j_gene: TRBJ2-7; abundance: -; d_gene: TRBD2; len: 15; v_gene: TRBV6-4; CDR3nt: TGTGCCAGCAGCCGACTAGCGGGAGAAGGCTACGAGCAGTACTTC; CDR3aa: CASSRLAGEGYEQYF
j_gene: TRBJ1-2; abundance: -; d_gene: TRBD1; len: 12; v_gene: TRBV12-3/TRBV12-4; CDR3nt: TGTGCCAGCAGTTCAGGGGGCTATGGCTACACCTTC; CDR3aa: CASSSGGYGYTF
j_gene: TRBJ2-2; abundance: few; d_gene: -; len: 15; v_gene: TRBV2; CDR3nt: TGTGCCAGCAGTTCGGAACTCTACATCACCGGGGAGCTGTTTTTT; CDR3aa: CASSSELYITGELFF
j_gene: TRBJ2-7; abundance: -; d_gene: TRBD1; len: 15; v_gene: TRBV19; CDR3nt: TGTGCCAGTAGTATTTTCGGGACAGGCTCCTACGAGCAGTACTTC; CDR3aa: CASSIFGTGSYEQYF
j_gene: TRBJ2-3; abundance: -; d_gene: TRBD2; len: 14; v_gene: TRBV6-5; CDR3nt: TGTGCCAGCAGTCTAGCGGGGGGGGCAGATACGCAGTATTTT; CDR3aa: CASSLAGGADTQYF
j_gene: TRBJ2-3; abundance: once; d_gene: -; len: 13; v_gene: TRBV7-9; CDR3nt: TGTGCCAGCAGCTTAGCGGGGCAAGATACGCAGTATTTT; CDR3aa: CASSLAGQDTQYF
j_gene: TRBJ2-1; abundance: once; d_gene: TRBD2; len: 12; v_gene: TRBV12-3/TRBV12-4; CDR3nt: TGTGCCAGCAGCCCAAGGGAGGGTGAGCAGTTCTTC; CDR3aa: CASSPREGEQFF
j_gene: TRBJ1-6; abundance: -; d_gene: -; len: 16; v_gene: TRBV6-1; CDR3nt: TGTGCCAGCAGTGAAAACCCAGGACAGAATAATTCACCCCTCCACTTT; CDR3aa: CASSENPGQNNSPLHF
j_gene: TRBJ2-4; abundance: -; d_gene: -; len: 16; v_gene: TRBV19; CDR3nt: TGTGCCAGTAGTATAGTAGGGCAGGGGTCCAAAAACATTCAGTACTTC; CDR3aa: CASSIVGQGSKNIQYF
j_gene: TRBJ1-6; abundance: once; d_gene: TRBD1; len: 15; v_gene: TRBV27; CDR3nt: TGTGCCAGCAGTGGAAGACAGGGGTCGAATTCACCCCTCCACTTT; CDR3aa: CASSGRQGSNSPLHF
j_gene: TRBJ2-1; abundance: -; d_gene: TRBD1; len: 15; v_gene: TRBV20-1; CDR3nt: TGCAGTGCTCGTGGGGGGACAGGGTACTACAATGAGCAGTTCTTC; CDR3aa: CSARGGTGYYNEQFF
j_gene: TRBJ1-1; abundance: -; d_gene: -; len: 13; v_gene: TRBV5-8; CDR3nt: TGTGCCAGCAGCCTTCTTGAGGGGGGAGAAGCTTTCTTT; CDR3aa: CASSLLEGGEAFF
j_gene: TRBJ2-3; abundance: large; d_gene: -; len: 12; v_gene: TRBV4-2; CDR3nt: TGTGCCAGCAGCCAAGGGGGAGATACGCAGTATTTT; CDR3aa: CASSQGGDTQYF
j_gene: TRBJ2-7; abundance: -; d_gene: TRBD1; len: 17; v_gene: TRBV2; CDR3nt: TGTGCCAGCAGCCCAGGACAGGCAGCCATCGATTTTTACGAGCAGTACTTC; CDR3aa: CASSPGQAAIDFYEQYF